The source of this T cell receptor (beta chain) is a study of shared clonotypes between healthy human individuals. Findings and caveats of the study: As a rule, naive subsets had a larger estimated richness than memory subsets. All-four-donor shared clonotypes had higher generation probabilities than non-shared clonotypes did.

This clone was recorded a few times. Its antigen is unknown. Germline lookup yields CDR1 SGHNT and CDR2 YYREEE (reference sequence). V lost 3 bases and J lost 8, with 24 bases in between. The length of the CDR3 is 16 residues. The DNA input per sorted-subset replicate PCR was 200 to 250 ng, corresponding to roughly 31,000 T cell genomes. Repertoires were generated with immunoSEQ multiplex PCR, while TCRdb's copy carries only in-frame clones and drops some. The data show over a million clones, roughly 74% seen once. The chain has TRBV5-4 and TRBJ2-7; tentatively, D is TRBD1 or TRBD2 (5 bases each). Sequenced: memory CD4+ T cells from PBMCs. The subset was: CD45RA-negative fraction. The sequence was collected from a man aged 18 to 29 in good health. Some clones in this sample may be carry-over from other donors' samples. The CDR3 DNA follows: TGTGCCAGCAGCTCCCCCTTCGACGGGGACCAAGTGAAGCAGTACTTC. Encoded protein: CASSSPFDGDQVKQYF.